This record concerns one TCR beta chain sequence. The data originate from a study of regulatory T cells in long-lasting Graves disease. Time point described: newly diagnosed GD, antithyroid drugs for less than 3 months. The TCR library was prepared using RNA isolated from PBMCs. Roughly 9.3 milliliters of peripheral blood were taken and placed in EDTA tubes. iRepertoire HTBI primers and Arm-PCR of CDR3 regions built TCR beta libraries. TCRdb re-derived calls from the multiplex PCR reads in MiXCR, one entry per CDR3 protein. There are roughly 380,000 distinct CDR3 sequences in the sample; about a sixth occur only once, and 30% lies in the top ten. These data are also associated with another study on T cells in Graves' hyperthyroidism and ophthalmopathy. As reported in that work: Over 18 months, lack of ophthalmopathy progression marked Graves' hyperthyroidism as stable.

This receptor was obtained from a man aged 40-49 years with Graves disease. The starting material was peripheral blood mononuclear cells (PBMCs), obtained at new diagnosis, from a patient treated with antithyroid drugs.

The CDR3 DNA is TGTGCCAGCAGCCCCCGACTAGCGGGGGGCCCTAGCGCCTACAATGAGCAGTTCTTC. Translated: CASSPRLAGGPSAYNEQFF. This rearrangement joins TRBV14 to TRBJ2-1; 13 bases are a match to TRBD2. J was trimmed by 2 bases and V by 4 bases; bases with no gene match: 11. This CDR3 has 19 amino acids. The V gene's germline CDR1 is SGHDN and CDR2 FVKESK. Supplemented by reference TRBV14 and TRBJ2-1, the full variable domain reads EAGVTQFPSHSVIEKGQTVTLRCDPISGHDNLYWYRRVMGKEIKFLLHFVKESKQDESGMPNNRFLAERTGGTYSTLKVQPAELEDSGVYFCASSPRLAGGPSAYNEQFFGPGTRLTVL.